Presented here are 16 T cell receptor beta chains from one specimen sequenced in a study of early T cells in non-severe SARS-CoV-2 infection. TCRdb fed the 5' RACE reads into MiXCR, producing one record per CDR3 protein. The data hold over 35,000 distinct CDR3 sequences, with about 6.5% observed a single time. The material was whole blood, obtained at baseline. The receptors stem from an adult who was a healthcare worker with PCR-confirmed SARS-CoV-2 infection or an uninfected control (not recorded which).

The chain recombines TRBV20-1 with TRBJ2-2, with TRBD2 matching 12 bases. Germline loops: CDR1 DFQATT, CDR2 SNEGSKA (reference sequence). The CDR3 extends over 14 amino acids. V shed 4 bases and J 4 bases; nucleotides not matched to a gene: 1. The CDR3 loop reads CSAKTSGGTGELFF. The CDR3 DNA reads TGCAGTGCTAAGACTAGCGGGGGCACCGGGGAGCTGTTTTTT.

The rearrangement links TRBV7-2 to TRBJ2-7, with a tentative D call TRBD1 (6 bases). The CDR3 has 13 amino acids. V lost 2 bases and J 5 bases, leaving 10 bases between the germline ends. Germline V gene data show CDR1 as SGHTA and CDR2 as FQGNSA. CDR3 DNA: TGTGCCAGCAGCTTACGTCCAGGGGACGAGCAGTACTTC. This translates into CASSLRPGDEQYF.

The rearrangement joins TRBV10-2 to TRBJ2-3, with 8 positions matching TRBD1. V dropped 4 bases and J dropped 1; count of bases not matched to a gene: 1. Germline values: CDR1 WSHSY, CDR2 SAAADI. CDR3 length: 14 residues. Here the CDR3 reads CASSVTGGTDTQYF. The DNA for the CDR3 is TGCGCCAGCAGTGTGACAGGGGGCACAGATACGCAGTATTTT.

The rearrangement uses TRBV30 and TRBJ1-2; 8 bases are a match to TRBD1. The CDR3 is 14 residues long. From germline, CDR1 is GTSNPN and CDR2 SVGIG (reference sequence). J lost 4 bases, V lost 2 bases, and 6 bases had no gene match. The CDR3 region is CAWSFTGGTYGYTF. The CDR3 coding sequence is TGTGCCTGGAGTTTTACAGGGGGTACCTATGGCTACACCTTC. Variable domain in full (rest from reference TRBV30 and TRBJ1-2): SQTIHQWPATLVQPVGSPLSLECTVEGTSNPNLYWYRQAAGRGLQLLFYSVGIGQISSEVPQNLSASRPQDRQFILSSKKLLLSDSGFYLCAWSFTGGTYGYTFGSGTRLTVV.

As regards this clonotype: Since a much larger clone is just one base distant, this may be a read error. V usage is TRBV30 and J usage is TRBJ2-3; unclear D gene. CDR1 and CDR2 from the germline V gene are GTSNPN and SVGIG (reference sequence). This CDR3 region has 13 residues. In DNA form, the CDR3 reads TGTACCTGGACGCAGCAGACCACAGATACGCAGTATTTT. Translation: CTWTQQTTDTQYF.

This clonotype has more than one count but fewer than ten. The chain is built from TRBV10-3 and TRBJ2-1; TRBD2 agrees at 13 bases. From germline, CDR1 is ENHRY and CDR2 SYGVKD. This CDR3 contains 15 residues. Germline trimming cut 6 bases from V and 4 bases from J; bases unmatched to any gene: 3. The CDR3 region is CAISGTSGTYNEQFF. DNA of the CDR3: TGTGCCATCAGCGGGACTAGCGGGACATACAATGAGCAGTTCTTC.

This clonotype appeared many times. This rearrangement joins TRBV27 to TRBJ1-2; 11 bases agree with TRBD1. The J segment lost 1 base and the V segment lost 6 bases, leaving 4 bases of the junction unmatched. The V gene's germline CDR1 is MNHEY and CDR2 SMNVEV (reference sequence). The CDR3 loop spans 15 amino acids. In DNA, the CDR3 is TGTGCCAGCAGGACGGACAGGGGGCTTAACTATGGCTACACCTTC. Encoded protein: CASRTDRGLNYGYTF.

At least ten counts were recorded for this clonotype. The rearrangement uses TRBV3-1 and TRBJ2-5; D not resolved. The CDR3 has 15 residues. Between the trimmed V and J ends, which lost 0 bases and 1 base, there was a span of 9 bases. The germline V gene encodes CDR1 LGHDT and CDR2 YNNKEL (reference sequence). CDR3 nucleotides: TGTGCCAGCAGCCAAGACACTAAAACCCAAGAGACCCAGTACTTC. Translation: CASSQDTKTQETQYF.

The chain couples TRBV28 to TRBJ1-5; 8 nucleotides align to TRBD1. CDR3 size: 16 residues. Per germline, CDR1 MDHEN and CDR2 SYDVKM. The J segment lost 2 bases and the V segment lost 1 base, leaving 4 bases of the junction unmatched. CDR3 sequence (DNA): TGTGCCAGCAGTTTATCCGGGACAGGCCGCAATCAGCCCCAGCATTTT. This codes for CASSLSGTGRNQPQHF.

The rearrangement uses TRBV3-1 and TRBJ1-2; no reliable D call. V was clipped by 3 bases and J by 3 bases, with 14 bases between them. Germline V gene data show CDR1 as LGHDT and CDR2 as YNNKEL (reference sequence). The CDR3 totals 15 residues. The CDR3 nucleotides are TGTGCCAGCAGCCATCGGACGCCGAGTCACTATGGCTACACCTTC. It codes for CASSHRTPSHYGYTF.

There are many counts of this clonotype. The V call is TRBV12-3 or TRBV12-4, the J call TRBJ1-1; 8 bases fit TRBD1. V dropped 4 bases and J dropped 6; count of bases not matched to a gene: 7. The CDR3 runs to 14 residues. CDR3 bases: TGTGCCAGCAGTTGGACAGGGAGGGTCCCTGAAGCTTTCTTT. It is translated as CASSWTGRVPEAFF.

This clonotype was seen at least ten times. The chain joins TRBV6-5 to TRBJ1-1; D uncertain. In germline, CDR1 is MNHEY, CDR2 SVGAGI. The CDR3 has 12 amino acids. Deletions cut 0 bases from V and 7 bases from J, with 6 bases between. In DNA, the CDR3 is TGTGCCAGCAGTTACTCGATGGGTGAAGCTTTCTTT. Residues: CASSYSMGEAFF.

By sample fraction, this clonotype is medium-sized. V is TRBV10-1 and J is TRBJ1-2, with 7 bases that match TRBD1. V lost 6 bases and J lost 2; bases outside the gene matches: 3. The germline gives CDR1 WNHNN, CDR2 SYGVQD (reference sequence). The CDR3 spans 13 residues. The CDR3 nucleotides read TGCGCCAGCAGCCCGGGACAGAACTATGGCTACACCTTC. Its protein is CASSPGQNYGYTF.

This clonotype was detected a few times. The chain couples TRBV6-2 or TRBV6-3 to TRBJ2-1; 10 positions agree with TRBD2. This CDR3 has 16 residues. V was clipped by 4 bases and J by 8 bases; unmatched bases: 11. The germline V gene encodes CDR1 MNHEY and CDR2 SVGEGT. CDR3: CASSSPLAGRIYEQFF. In nucleotides, the CDR3 is TGTGCCAGCAGTTCTCCACTAGCGGGGCGGATCTATGAGCAGTTCTTC.

The sample holds a few counts of this clonotype. This chain uses TRBV2 with TRBJ2-1, with 8 bases that match TRBD1. CDR1 and CDR2 from the germline V gene are SNHLY and FYNNEI. With V trimmed by 8 bases and J by 8 bases, 8 bases remained unmatched. The CDR3 loop spans 13 amino acids. The CDR3 coding sequence is TGTGCCAGCCGCGGACAGGGAGCCCATGAGCAGTTCTTC. Encoded protein: CASRGQGAHEQFF.

There are a few counts of this clonotype. The chain couples TRBV3-1 to TRBJ2-3; D gene unclear. Looked up from germline, CDR1 is LGHDT and CDR2 is YNNKEL (reference sequence). V was cut by 0 bases and J by 4 bases, with 8 bases left in between. The CDR3 spans 14 residues. DNA of the CDR3: TGTGCCAGCAGCCAAGAACTTGAGGCAGATACGCAGTATTTT. Translation gives CASSQELEADTQYF.